This TCR beta chain was recorded in a study of regulatory T cells in long-lasting Graves disease. Germline CDR1 is SNHLY and CDR2 is FYNNEI. This CDR3 spans 14 amino acids. Regarding time point: newly diagnosed GD, antithyroid drugs for less than 3 months. RNA isolated from PBMCs was used to make the TCR library. Arm-PCR of CDR3 regions with iRepertoire HTBI primers generated TCR beta libraries. Each CDR3 protein gets one entry after TCRdb re-called the multiplex PCR reads with MiXCR. The sample includes about 360,000 distinct CDR3 sequences, roughly 17% of them seen just once. Concerning this clonotype itself: A read error may produce the germline difference seen at one junction end.

This sample was also put to use in a study of T cells in Graves' hyperthyroidism and ophthalmopathy.

The sample was peripheral blood mononuclear cells (PBMCs), taken at new diagnosis, from a patient treated with antithyroid drugs. The V call is TRBV2, the J call TRBJ1-2; tentatively, D is TRBD1 (6 bases). This sequence originates from a woman younger than 35 with Graves disease. The CDR3: CASSLDRGNYSYTF. CDR3 DNA: TGTGCCAGCAGCTTAGATAGGGGGAACTATAGCTACACCTTC.